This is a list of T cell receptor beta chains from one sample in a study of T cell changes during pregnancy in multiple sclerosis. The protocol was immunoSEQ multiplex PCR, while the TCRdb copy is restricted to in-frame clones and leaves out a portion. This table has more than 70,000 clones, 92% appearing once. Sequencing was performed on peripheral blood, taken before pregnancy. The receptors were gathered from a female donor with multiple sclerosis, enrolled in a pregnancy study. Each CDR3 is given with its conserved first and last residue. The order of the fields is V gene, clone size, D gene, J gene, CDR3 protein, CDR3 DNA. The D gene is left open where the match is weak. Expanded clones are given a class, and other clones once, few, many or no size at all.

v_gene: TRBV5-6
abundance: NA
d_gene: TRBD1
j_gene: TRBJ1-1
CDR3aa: CASSPFDRGLAEAFF
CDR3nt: TGTGCCAGCAGCCCGTTCGACAGGGGGCTAGCTGAAGCTTTCTTT

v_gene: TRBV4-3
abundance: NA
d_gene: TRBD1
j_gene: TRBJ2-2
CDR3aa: CASSQETGGIGELFF
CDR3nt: TGCGCCAGCAGCCAAGAGACAGGGGGCATCGGGGAGCTGTTTTTT

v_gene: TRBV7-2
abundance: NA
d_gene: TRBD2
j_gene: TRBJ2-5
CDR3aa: CASSLPVSGSKKQETQYF
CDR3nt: TGTGCCAGCAGCTTGCCGGTTAGCGGGAGCAAGAAACAAGAGACCCAGTACTTC

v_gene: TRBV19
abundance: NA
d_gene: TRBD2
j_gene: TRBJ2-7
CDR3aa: CASSIVGGPPEQYF
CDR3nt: TGTGCCAGTAGTATTGTGGGAGGGCCTCCCGAGCAGTACTTC

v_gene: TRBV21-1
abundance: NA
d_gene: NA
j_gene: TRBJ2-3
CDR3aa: CASSPRQGMGTQYF
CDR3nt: TGTGCCAGCAGCCCTCGACAGGGTATGGGTACGCAGTATTTT

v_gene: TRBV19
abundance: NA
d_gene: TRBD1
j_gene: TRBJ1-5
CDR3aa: CASSIFGTGNQPQHF
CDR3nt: TGTGCCAGTAGTATATTTGGGACAGGCAATCAGCCCCAGCATTTT

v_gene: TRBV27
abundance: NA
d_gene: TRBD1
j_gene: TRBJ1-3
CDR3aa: CASSLQDRHPTSSGNTIYF
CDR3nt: TGTGCCAGCAGTTTACAGGACAGGCACCCAACAAGCTCTGGAAACACCATATATTTT

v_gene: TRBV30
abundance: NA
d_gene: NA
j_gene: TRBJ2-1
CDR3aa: CAWSVILGGEQFF
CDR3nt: TGTGCCTGGAGTGTAATCTTGGGCGGGGAGCAGTTCTTC

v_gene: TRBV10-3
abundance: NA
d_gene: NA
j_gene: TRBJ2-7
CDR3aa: CAISEARAGDEQYF
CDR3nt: TGTGCCATCAGTGAAGCCCGAGCAGGGGACGAGCAGTACTTC

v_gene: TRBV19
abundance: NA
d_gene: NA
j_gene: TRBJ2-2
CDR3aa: CASQRAKNTGELFF
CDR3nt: TGTGCCAGCCAGCGGGCAAAGAACACCGGGGAGCTGTTTTTT

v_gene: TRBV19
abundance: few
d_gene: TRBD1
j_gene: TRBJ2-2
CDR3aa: CASSRGTERSGELFF
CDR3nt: TGTGCCAGTAGTAGAGGGACAGAGCGCTCCGGGGAGCTGTTTTTT

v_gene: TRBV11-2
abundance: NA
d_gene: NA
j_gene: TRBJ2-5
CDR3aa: CASSRSAEETQYF
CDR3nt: TGTGCCAGCAGCAGATCAGCGGAAGAGACCCAGTACTTC

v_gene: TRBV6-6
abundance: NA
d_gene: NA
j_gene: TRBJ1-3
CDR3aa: CASTPGASSGNTIYF
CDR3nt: TGTGCCAGCACCCCAGGGGCTTCCTCTGGAAACACCATATATTTT

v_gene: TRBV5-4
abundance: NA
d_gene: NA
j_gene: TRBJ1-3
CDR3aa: CASSSEATIYF
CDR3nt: TGTGCCAGCAGCTCAGAGGCCACCATATATTTT

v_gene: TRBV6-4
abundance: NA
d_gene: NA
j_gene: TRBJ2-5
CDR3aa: CASSNPRGETQYF
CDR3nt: TGTGCCAGCAGTAACCCTCGAGGGGAGACCCAGTACTTC

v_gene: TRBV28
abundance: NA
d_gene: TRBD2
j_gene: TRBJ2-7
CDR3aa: CASSLPSSGKNYEQYF
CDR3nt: TGTGCCAGCAGTTTACCCTCTAGCGGGAAGAACTACGAGCAGTACTTC

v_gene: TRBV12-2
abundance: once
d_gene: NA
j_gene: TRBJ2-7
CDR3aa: CASRIEDRGLISYEQYF
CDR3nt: TGTGCAAGTCGCATAGAAGACAGGGGTTTGATCTCTTACGAGCAGTACTTC

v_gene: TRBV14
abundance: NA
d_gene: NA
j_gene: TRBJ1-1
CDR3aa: CASSQGSVLNTEAFF
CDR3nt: TGTGCCAGCAGCCAAGGATCGGTATTGAACACTGAAGCTTTCTTT

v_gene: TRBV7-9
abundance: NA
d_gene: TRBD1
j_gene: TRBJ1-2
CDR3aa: CASSLMTGPYGYTF
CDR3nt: TGTGCCAGCAGCTTAATGACAGGGCCCTATGGCTACACCTTC

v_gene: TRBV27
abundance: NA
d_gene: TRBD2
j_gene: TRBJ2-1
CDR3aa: CASSRWTSGSPSYNEQFF
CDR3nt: TGTGCCAGCAGTCGGTGGACTAGCGGAAGCCCCTCCTACAATGAGCAGTTCTTC

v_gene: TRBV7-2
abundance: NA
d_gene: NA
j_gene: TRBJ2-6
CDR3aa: CASSLEPGLSSFLTF
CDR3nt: TGTGCCAGCAGCTTAGAACCGGGACTGTCCTCGTTCCTGACTTTC

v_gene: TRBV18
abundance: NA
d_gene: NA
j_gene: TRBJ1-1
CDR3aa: CASSKAGERTEAFF
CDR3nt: TGTGCCAGCTCAAAGGCAGGGGAAAGAACTGAAGCTTTCTTT

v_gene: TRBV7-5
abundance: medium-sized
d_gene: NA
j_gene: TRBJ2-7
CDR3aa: CARSLRTKRYEQYF
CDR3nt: TGTGCCAGAAGCTTAAGGACTAAGAGGTACGAGCAGTACTTC

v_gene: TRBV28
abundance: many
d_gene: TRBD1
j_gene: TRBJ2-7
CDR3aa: CASSILQGASDEQYF
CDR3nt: TGTGCCAGCAGTATCCTACAGGGGGCTTCCGACGAGCAGTACTTC

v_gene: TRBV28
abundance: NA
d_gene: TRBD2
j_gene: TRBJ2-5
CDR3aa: CASSFSGREQETQYF
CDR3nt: TGTGCCAGCAGTTTTAGCGGGAGGGAACAAGAGACCCAGTACTTC

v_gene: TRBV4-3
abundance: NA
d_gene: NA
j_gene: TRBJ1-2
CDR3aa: CASSLSTRTDPRNYGYTF
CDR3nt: TGCGCCAGCAGCCTGTCCACTCGGACAGATCCCAGGAACTATGGCTACACCTTC

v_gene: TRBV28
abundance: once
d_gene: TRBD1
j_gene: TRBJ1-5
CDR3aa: CASTPGTGLNQPQHF
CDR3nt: TGTGCCAGCACCCCGGGGACAGGGTTGAATCAGCCCCAGCATTTT

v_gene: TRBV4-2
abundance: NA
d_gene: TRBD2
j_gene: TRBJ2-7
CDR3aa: CASSQDLVAGGYEQYF
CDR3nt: TGTGCCAGCAGCCAAGATCTTGTGGCGGGGGGGTACGAGCAGTACTTC